These T cell receptor beta chains were read from a single sample in a study of CD8+CD57+ T cells in acquired aplastic anemia. TCRdb re-called the reads with MiXCR, one entry per CDR3 protein. The top ten hold around 1.3% of the sample, which has under 350,000 distinct CDR3 sequences, 56% seen once. The specimen sequenced was sorted CD4+, CD8+, or CD8+CD57+ T cells (not recorded which) from PBMCs. The receptors shown here come from a human donor with aplastic anemia. Both conserved end residues are part of each CDR3. D genes are given only for firm matches. Some rows have no size entry. The others give once, few or many, or a class for an expanded clone.

V gene	D gene	J gene	clone size	CDR3 protein	CDR3 DNA
TRBV2	.	TRBJ1-2	.	CASPTSPNHGYTF	TGTGCCAGCCCGACAAGTCCTAACCATGGCTACACCTTC
TRBV7-8	TRBD2	TRBJ2-3	many	CASSLVASGFTDTQYF	TGTGCCAGCAGCTTAGTGGCTAGCGGTTTCACAGATACGCAGTATTTT
TRBV6-2/TRBV6-3	.	TRBJ1-5	few	CASRPGLAAQHF	TGTGCCAGCAGACCGGGACTAGCAGCACAGCATTTT
TRBV12-3/TRBV12-4	TRBD1	TRBJ2-4	.	CASSLGTENIQYF	TGTGCCAGCAGCCTCGGGACAGAAAACATTCAGTACTTC
TRBV19	TRBD2	TRBJ2-1	.	CASSIRTSGVYNEQFF	TGTGCCAGTAGTATCCGGACTAGCGGGGTCTACAATGAGCAGTTCTTC
TRBV6-4	.	TRBJ2-3	many	CASSDSWTSTDTQYF	TGTGCCAGCAGTGACTCGTGGACTAGCACAGATACGCAGTATTTT
TRBV4-1	.	TRBJ2-2	once	CASSRDTGTPGGELFF	TGCGCCAGCAGCCGTGACACCGGGACACCGGGCGGGGAGCTGTTTTTT
TRBV20-1	TRBD1	TRBJ1-2	.	CSATGQGDRGYTF	TGCAGTGCTACTGGACAGGGTGATAGGGGCTACACCTTC
TRBV20-1	.	TRBJ2-7	.	CSALGQLSYEQYF	TGCAGTGCCTTGGGCCAGCTATCCTACGAGCAGTACTTC
TRBV7-8	.	TRBJ1-2	.	CASSFDRQYGYTF	TGTGCCAGCAGCTTCGACAGGCAGTATGGCTACACCTTC
TRBV7-2	TRBD1	TRBJ2-3	.	CASSVSGTGSTDTQYF	TGTGCCAGCAGCGTCTCCGGGACAGGTAGCACAGATACGCAGTATTTT
TRBV12-5	.	TRBJ2-3	many	CAGRQVGGSGFGTDTQYF	TGTGCTGGACGACAGGTGGGCGGGAGCGGGTTTGGGACAGATACGCAGTATTTT